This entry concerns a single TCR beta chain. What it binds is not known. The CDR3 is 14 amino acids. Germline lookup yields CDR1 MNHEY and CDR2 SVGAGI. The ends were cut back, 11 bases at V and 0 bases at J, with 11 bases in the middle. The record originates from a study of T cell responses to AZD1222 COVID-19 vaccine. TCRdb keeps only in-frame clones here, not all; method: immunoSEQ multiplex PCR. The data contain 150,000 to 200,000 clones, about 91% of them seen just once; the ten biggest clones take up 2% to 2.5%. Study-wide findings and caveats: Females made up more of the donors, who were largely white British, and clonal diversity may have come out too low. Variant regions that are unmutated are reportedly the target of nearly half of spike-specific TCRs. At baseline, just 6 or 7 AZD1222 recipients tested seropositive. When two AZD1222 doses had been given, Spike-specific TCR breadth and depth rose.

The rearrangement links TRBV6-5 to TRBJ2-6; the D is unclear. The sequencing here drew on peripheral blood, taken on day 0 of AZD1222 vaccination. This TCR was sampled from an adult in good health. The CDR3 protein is CAGTQSSGANVLTF. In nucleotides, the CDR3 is TGTGCCGGCACACAGAGCTCTGGGGCCAACGTCCTGACTTTC.